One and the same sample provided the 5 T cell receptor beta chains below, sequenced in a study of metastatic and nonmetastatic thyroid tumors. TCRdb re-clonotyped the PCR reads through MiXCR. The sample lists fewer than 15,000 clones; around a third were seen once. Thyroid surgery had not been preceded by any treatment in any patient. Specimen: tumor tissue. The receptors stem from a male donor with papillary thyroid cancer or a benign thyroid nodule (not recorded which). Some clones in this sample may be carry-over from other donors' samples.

For the CDR3, the DNA is TGTGCCATCAGTGAGTGGACAGGGAAGTCAAACTATGGCTACACCTTC. Protein product: CAISEWTGKSNYGYTF. V is TRBV10-3 and J is TRBJ1-2, with TRBD1 matching 8 bases. Per the germline V gene, CDR1 is ENHRY and CDR2 is SYGVKD. With 1 base clipped from V and 2 bases from J, the junction kept 6 bases outside the gene matches. The CDR3 is 16 amino acids.

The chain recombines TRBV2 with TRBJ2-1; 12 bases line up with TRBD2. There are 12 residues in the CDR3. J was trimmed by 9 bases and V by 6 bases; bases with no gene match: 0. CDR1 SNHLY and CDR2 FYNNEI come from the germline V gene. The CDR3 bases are TGTGCCAGCAGGACTAGCGGGAGTGAGCAGTTCTTC. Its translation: CASRTSGSEQFF.

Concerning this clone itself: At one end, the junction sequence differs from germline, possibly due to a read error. The CDR3 DNA reads TGTGCCAGCAGCCCGGGGACTAGCCGGTCACCCCCCCTCTTC. This gives the protein CASSPGTSRSPPLF. V and J are TRBV7-2 and TRBJ2-1; TRBD2 agrees at 9 bases. This CDR3 comprises 14 residues. Germline values: CDR1 SGHTA, CDR2 FQGNSA.

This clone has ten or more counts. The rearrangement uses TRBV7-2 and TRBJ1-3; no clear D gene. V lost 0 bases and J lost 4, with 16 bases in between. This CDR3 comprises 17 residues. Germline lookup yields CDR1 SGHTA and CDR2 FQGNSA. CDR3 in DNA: TGTGCCAGCAGCTTAGCCAGTACCACAGTGTACGGAAACACCATATATTTT. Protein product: CASSLASTTVYGNTIYF.

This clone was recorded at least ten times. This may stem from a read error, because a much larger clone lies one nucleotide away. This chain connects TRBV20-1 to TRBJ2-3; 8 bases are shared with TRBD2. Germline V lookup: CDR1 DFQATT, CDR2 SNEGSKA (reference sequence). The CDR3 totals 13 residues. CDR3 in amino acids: CSAVAGSTDTQCF. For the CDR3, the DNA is TGCAGTGCCGTAGCGGGAAGCACAGATACGCAGTGTTTT.